The next 16 T cell receptor beta chains were all read from a single sample in a study of regulatory T cells in long-lasting Graves disease. Both iRepertoire HTBI primers and Arm-PCR of CDR3 regions were used to build the TCR beta libraries. Each CDR3 protein gets one entry after TCRdb re-called the multiplex PCR reads with MiXCR. The sample lists 380,000 or so distinct CDR3 sequences; 15% to 20% were seen once. Time point specified: newly diagnosed GD, antithyroid drugs for less than 3 months. Researchers made the TCR library from RNA that was extracted from PBMCs. These same data were also listed under a study on T cells in Graves' hyperthyroidism and ophthalmopathy.

Source: peripheral blood mononuclear cells (PBMCs), taken at new diagnosis, from a patient treated with antithyroid drugs. Every receptor here comes from a young woman with Graves disease.

This clonotype has at least ten counts. This rearrangement joins TRBV27 to TRBJ2-3; D remains ambiguous. The CDR3 is made up of 13 amino acids. V was pared by 6 bases and J by 4 bases, with 11 bases between. Germline V lookup: CDR1 MNHEY, CDR2 SMNVEV (reference sequence). The CDR3 nucleotides read TGTGCCAGCAGGGAAGGGTGGGCAGATACGCAGTATTTT. Protein product: CASREGWADTQYF.

This clonotype was found many times. CDR3 nucleotide sequence: TGTGCCAGCAGTGCTGCAGGGAGCGGGCGGGGCGAGCAGTACTTC. Translated: CASSAAGSGRGEQYF. The V call is TRBV27, the J call TRBJ2-7; perhaps TRBD2 as D (6 bases). The CDR3 contains 15 residues. Trimming shortened V by 5 bases and J by 6 bases, and 20 bases separated the two germline ends. Germline CDR1 MNHEY, CDR2 SMNVEV (reference sequence).

This clonotype was counted between two and nine times. This chain uses TRBV19 with TRBJ1-5; D uncertain. CDR3 length: 17 amino acids. The ends were cut back, 2 bases at V and 3 bases at J, with 17 bases in the middle. Germline CDR1 and CDR2: LNHDA and SQIVND (reference sequence). CDR3 amino acids: CASSITARTPFNQPQHF. The CDR3, as DNA: TGTGCCAGTAGTATAACCGCCCGGACCCCTTTCAATCAGCCCCAGCATTTT.

This clonotype was detected many times. V usage is TRBV28 and J usage is TRBJ2-7; D is possibly TRBD1 (6 bases). Per the germline V gene, CDR1 is MDHEN and CDR2 is SYDVKM. The CDR3 length is 17 residues. V gave up 2 bases and J gave up 2 bases, with 19 bases separating them. CDR3 protein: CASSLAYRVGAAYEQYF. The CDR3 DNA is TGTGCCAGCAGTTTAGCCTACAGGGTTGGGGCTGCCTACGAGCAGTACTTC.

This clonotype was recorded a few times. The chain uses TRBV20-1 and TRBJ2-1; TRBD2 agrees at 13 bases. The J call may be mistaken, given a closer DNA end match to TRBJ2-5. CDR3 size: 16 residues. CDR1 DFQATT and CDR2 SNEGSKA come from the germline V gene (reference sequence). The DNA for the CDR3 is TGCAGTGCGGTCTCCGGGACTAGCGGGGCCCAAGAGACCCAGTACTTC. This gives the protein CSAVSGTSGAQETQYF.

There are many counts of this clonotype. The gene calls are TRBV5-1 and TRBJ2-5; 9 positions match TRBD1. This CDR3 is built from 14 residues. CDR1 SGHRS and CDR2 YFSETQ come from the germline V gene. Unmatched junction bases numbered 4, after V lost 2 bases and J lost 5 bases. The CDR3 protein is CASSFSGTGETQYF. In nucleotides, the CDR3 is TGCGCCAGCAGCTTTTCTGGGACAGGGGAGACCCAGTACTTC.

This clonotype was observed many times. The chain uses TRBV12-3 or TRBV12-4 and TRBJ2-7; D is uncertain. CDR3 size: 11 residues. Between the trimmed V and J ends, which lost 2 bases and 7 bases, there was a span of 6 bases. The CDR3 nucleotides read TGTGCCAGCAGTTTATTAGGGGAGCAGTACTTC. Protein product: CASSLLGEQYF.

There are many counts of this clonotype. The rearrangement links TRBV5-1 to TRBJ2-3, with 10 bases aligning to TRBD2. Germline CDR1 and CDR2: SGHRS and YFSETQ. There are 15 residues in the CDR3. The V and J ends lost 6 bases and 1 base, in that order; junction bases with no gene match: 5. Here the CDR3 DNA reads TGCGCCAGCACGACCGGGACTAGCGGCACAGATACGCAGTATTTT. Its protein product is CASTTGTSGTDTQYF.

For this clonotype: This may be a read error, as it is one base from a much larger clone. This sequence joins TRBV7-6 and TRBJ2-2; 7 nucleotides agree with TRBD1. The CDR3 runs to 15 residues. Germline CDR1 SGHVS, CDR2 FNYEAQ. DNA for the CDR3: TGTGCCAGCAGCATCTTGACAGGGAGCACCGGGGAGCTGATTTTT. Protein product: CASSILTGSTGELIF.

Points on this clonotype: Germline and junction disagree at one end, which may indicate a read error. The chain has TRBV12-3 or TRBV12-4 and TRBJ1-4, with 9 nucleotides matching TRBD1. The CDR3 consists of 18 residues. CDR3 sequence (DNA): TGTGCCAGCAGTCCGAAACAGGGGGCTCGGGCAACTAATGGAAAACTGTTTTTT. This encodes CASSPKQGARATNGKLFF.

As to this clonotype: This sequence may be a read error, since a much larger clone differs from it by one base. This CDR3 fails to terminate in the conserved phenylalanine or tryptophan, so it likely reflects a read error. The rearrangement uses TRBV19 and TRBJ2-7; D possibly corresponds to TRBD1 (7 bases). Per germline, CDR1 LNHDA and CDR2 SQIVND (reference sequence). Trimming cost V 5 bases and J 7 bases, with 21 bases left between them. This CDR3 comprises 15 residues. The CDR3 DNA reads as TGTGCCAGTAGTCCGCTCGACAGGGACTCCCCTGAGCAGTACTCC. Translated: CASSPLDRDSPEQYS.

This clonotype was detected many times. The rearrangement links TRBV7-9 to TRBJ1-5; D ambiguous. The CDR3 length is 12 residues. Germline CDR1 reads SEHNR; CDR2 reads FQNEAQ (reference sequence). V lost 6 bases to trimming and J lost 6 bases, with 9 bases between them. In DNA form, the CDR3 reads TGTGCCAGCAGTTCTCCGGGTCAGCCCCAGCATTTT. It specifies CASSSPGQPQHF.

As regards this clonotype: At one end the junction does not follow the germline gene, possibly because of a read error. This chain links TRBV27 with TRBJ2-5, with D tentatively TRBD1 (6 bases). This CDR3 has 13 residues. The V gene's germline CDR1 is MNHEY and CDR2 SMNVEV (reference sequence). In nucleotides, the CDR3 is TGTACCAGCAGTTGGGGGCTGAAGGAGACCCAGTACTTC. Translating gives CTSSWGLKETQYF.

This rearrangement joins TRBV19 to TRBJ1-2; D remains unclear. V lost 8 bases, J lost 5 bases, and 9 bases lay in between. The CDR3 is 11 amino acids. In germline, CDR1 is LNHDA, CDR2 SQIVND (reference sequence). CDR3 protein: CASGENYGYTF. The CDR3 DNA is TGTGCCAGTGGGGAGAATTATGGCTACACCTTC. The full variable domain, completed using reference TRBV19 and TRBJ1-2, is DGGITQSPKYLFRKEGQNVTLSCEQNLNHDAMYWYRQDPGQGLRLIYYSQIVNDFQKGDIAEGYSVSREKKESFPLTVTSAQKNPTAFYLCASGENYGYTFGSGTRLTVV.

A few counts support this clonotype. This rearrangement joins TRBV4-1 to TRBJ1-2; D call uncertain. The length of the CDR3 is 15 residues. V gave up 4 bases and J gave up 4 bases, with 16 bases separating them. The germline V gene has CDR1 MGHRA and CDR2 YSYEKL. CDR3 sequence (DNA): TGCGCCAGCAGCCTTACGCCTCGTGGGAGCTATGGCTACACCTTC. It translates to CASSLTPRGSYGYTF.

This clonotype occurred many times. This rearrangement joins TRBV5-1 to TRBJ2-7; D is possibly TRBD1 or TRBD2 (5 bases each). CDR1 is SGHRS, CDR2 YFSETQ, per germline. Trimming removed 3 bases from V and 2 bases from J, with 15 bases in between. The CDR3 has 15 amino acids. CDR3 protein: CASSSGLGVTYEQYF. The DNA of the CDR3 is TGCGCCAGCAGCTCCGGTTTGGGGGTTACCTACGAGCAGTACTTC.